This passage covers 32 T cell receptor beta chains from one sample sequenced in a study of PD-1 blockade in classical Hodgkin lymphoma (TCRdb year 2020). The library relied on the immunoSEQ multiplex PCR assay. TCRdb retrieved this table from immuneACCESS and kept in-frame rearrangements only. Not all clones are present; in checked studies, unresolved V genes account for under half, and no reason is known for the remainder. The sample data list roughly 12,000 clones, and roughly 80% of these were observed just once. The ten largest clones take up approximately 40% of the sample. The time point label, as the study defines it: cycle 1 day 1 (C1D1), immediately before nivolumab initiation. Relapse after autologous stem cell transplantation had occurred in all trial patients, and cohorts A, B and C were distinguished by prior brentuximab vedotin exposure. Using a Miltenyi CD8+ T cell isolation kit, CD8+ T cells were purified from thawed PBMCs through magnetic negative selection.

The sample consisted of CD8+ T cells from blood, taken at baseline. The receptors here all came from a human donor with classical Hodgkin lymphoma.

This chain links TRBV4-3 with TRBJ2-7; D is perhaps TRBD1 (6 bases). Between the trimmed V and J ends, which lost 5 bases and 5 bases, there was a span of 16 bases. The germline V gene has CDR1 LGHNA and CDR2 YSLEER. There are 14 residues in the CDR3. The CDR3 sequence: CASSSHEGVDEQYF. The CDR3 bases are TGCGCCAGCAGCTCCCACGAGGGGGTGGACGAGCAGTACTTC.

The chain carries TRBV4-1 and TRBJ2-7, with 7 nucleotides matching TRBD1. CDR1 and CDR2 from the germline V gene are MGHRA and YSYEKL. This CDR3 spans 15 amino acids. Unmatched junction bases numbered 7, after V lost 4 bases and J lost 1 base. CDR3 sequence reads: CASSPTGQLSYEQYF. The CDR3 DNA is TGCGCCAGCAGCCCGACAGGGCAGCTGTCCTACGAGCAGTACTTC.

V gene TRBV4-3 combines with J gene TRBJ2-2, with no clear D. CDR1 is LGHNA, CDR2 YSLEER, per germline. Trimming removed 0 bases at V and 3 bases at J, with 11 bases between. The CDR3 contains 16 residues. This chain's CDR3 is CASSQDDRSYTGELFF. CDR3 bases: TGCGCCAGCAGCCAAGATGACCGGTCGTACACCGGGGAGCTGTTTTTT.

CDR3 in DNA: TGTGCCATCAGTCCAGAGAGAACCGGAATCGTGACCGGGGAGCTGTTTTTT. Protein: CAISPERTGIVTGELFF. The chain employs TRBV10-3 and TRBJ2-2; D call uncertain. The length of the CDR3 is 17 residues. V was clipped by 5 bases and J by 5 bases, with 21 bases between them. Germline lookup yields CDR1 ENHRY and CDR2 SYGVKD.

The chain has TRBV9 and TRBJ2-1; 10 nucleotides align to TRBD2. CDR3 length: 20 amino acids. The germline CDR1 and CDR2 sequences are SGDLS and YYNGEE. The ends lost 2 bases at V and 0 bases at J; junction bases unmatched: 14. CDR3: CASSVASRGTSVNSYNEQFF. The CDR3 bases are TGTGCCAGCAGCGTCGCGTCTCGGGGGACTAGCGTAAACTCCTACAATGAGCAGTTCTTC.

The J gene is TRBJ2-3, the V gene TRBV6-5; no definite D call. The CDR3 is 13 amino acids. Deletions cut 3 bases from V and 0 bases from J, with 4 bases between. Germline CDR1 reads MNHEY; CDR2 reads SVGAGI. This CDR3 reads CASSYDSTDTQYF. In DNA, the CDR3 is TGTGCCAGCAGTTATGACAGCACAGATACGCAGTATTTT.

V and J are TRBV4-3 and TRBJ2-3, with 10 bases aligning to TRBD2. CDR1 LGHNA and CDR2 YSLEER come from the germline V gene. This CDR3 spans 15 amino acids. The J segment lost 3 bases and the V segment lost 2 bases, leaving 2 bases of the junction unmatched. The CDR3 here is CASSQLAGETDTQYF. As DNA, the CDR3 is TGCGCCAGCAGCCAACTAGCGGGAGAGACAGATACGCAGTATTTT.

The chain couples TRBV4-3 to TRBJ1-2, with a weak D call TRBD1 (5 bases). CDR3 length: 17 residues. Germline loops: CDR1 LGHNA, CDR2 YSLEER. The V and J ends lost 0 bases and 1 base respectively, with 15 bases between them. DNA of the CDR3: TGCGCCAGCAGCCAAGATACAGGAAGATTAGTTAACTATGGCTACACCTTC. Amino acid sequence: CASSQDTGRLVNYGYTF.

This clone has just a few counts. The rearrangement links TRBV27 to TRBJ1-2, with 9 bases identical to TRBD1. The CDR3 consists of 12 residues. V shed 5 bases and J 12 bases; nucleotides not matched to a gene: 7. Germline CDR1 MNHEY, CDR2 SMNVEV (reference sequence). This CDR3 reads CASSTGQGEDTF. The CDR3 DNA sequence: TGTGCCAGCAGTACGGGACAGGGTGAGGACACCTTC.

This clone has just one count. The CDR3 spells CASSPLKTQREPYEQYF. CDR3 DNA: TGTGCCAGCAGCCCCCTTAAAACCCAGCGGGAGCCTTACGAGCAGTACTTC. The chain is built from TRBV4-2 and TRBJ2-7; 8 nucleotides agree with TRBD2. V gave up 4 bases and J gave up 4 bases; unmatched junction bases: 15. This CDR3 is built from 17 residues. Germline CDR1 LGHNA, CDR2 YNFKEQ.

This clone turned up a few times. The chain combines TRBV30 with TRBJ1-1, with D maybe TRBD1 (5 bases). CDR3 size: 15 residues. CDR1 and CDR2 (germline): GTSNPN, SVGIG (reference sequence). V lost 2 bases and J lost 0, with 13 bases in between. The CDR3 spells CAWSSDSPMNTEAFF. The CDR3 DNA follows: TGTGCCTGGAGTTCAGACAGTCCCATGAACACTGAAGCTTTCTTT.

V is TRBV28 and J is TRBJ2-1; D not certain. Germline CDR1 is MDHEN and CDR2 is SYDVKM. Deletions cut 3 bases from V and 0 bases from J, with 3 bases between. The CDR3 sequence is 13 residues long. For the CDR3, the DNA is TGTGCCAGCAGTTTTAGCTCCTACAATGAGCAGTTCTTC. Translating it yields CASSFSSYNEQFF.

The CDR3 protein is CASSPGLAGGPGNEQFF. Written as DNA, the CDR3 is TGTGCCAGCTCGCCGGGACTAGCGGGAGGGCCCGGCAATGAGCAGTTCTTC. The rearrangement joins TRBV18 to TRBJ2-1; 16 nucleotides agree with TRBD2. The CDR3 extends over 17 amino acids. V was clipped by 6 bases and J by 6 bases; unmatched bases: 8. The germline CDR1 and CDR2 sequences are KGHSH and LQKENI.

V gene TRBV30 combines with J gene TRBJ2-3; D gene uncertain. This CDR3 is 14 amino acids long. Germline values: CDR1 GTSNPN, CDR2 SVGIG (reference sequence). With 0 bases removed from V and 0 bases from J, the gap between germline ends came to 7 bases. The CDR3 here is CAWSVLGSTDTQYF. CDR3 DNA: TGTGCCTGGAGTGTACTGGGAAGCACAGATACGCAGTATTTT.

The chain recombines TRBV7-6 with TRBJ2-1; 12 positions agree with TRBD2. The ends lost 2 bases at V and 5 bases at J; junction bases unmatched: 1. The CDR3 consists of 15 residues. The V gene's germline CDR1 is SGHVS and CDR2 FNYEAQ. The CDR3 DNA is TGTGCCAGCAGCTTACTAGCGGGAGGGCACAATGAGCAGTTCTTC. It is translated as CASSLLAGGHNEQFF.

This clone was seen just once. The CDR3 DNA reads as TGTGCCAGCAGCTCCGACAGGGCCCACACCGGGGAGCTGTTTTTT. It is translated as CASSSDRAHTGELFF. This chain joins TRBV7-9 and TRBJ2-2; 7 bases match TRBD1. This CDR3 is 15 amino acids long. The germline V gene encodes CDR1 SEHNR and CDR2 FQNEAQ (reference sequence). J gave up 3 bases and V 4 bases, and 5 bases lay outside the gene matches.

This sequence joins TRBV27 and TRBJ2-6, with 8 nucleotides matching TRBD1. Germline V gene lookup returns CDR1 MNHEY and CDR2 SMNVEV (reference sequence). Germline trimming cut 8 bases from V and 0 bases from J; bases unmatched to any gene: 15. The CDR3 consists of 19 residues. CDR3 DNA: TGTGCCAGCTCTCTGGTATGGGACAGGAGTCTCTCTGGGGCCAACGTCCTGACTTTC. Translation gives CASSLVWDRSLSGANVLTF. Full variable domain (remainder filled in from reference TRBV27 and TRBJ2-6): EAQVTQNPRYLITVTGKKLTVTCSQNMNHEYMSWYRQDPGLGLRQIYYSMNVEVTDKGDVPEGYKVSRKEKRNFPLILESPSPNQTSLYFCASSLVWDRSLSGANVLTFGAGSRLTVL.

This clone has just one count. DNA of the CDR3: TGTGCCAGCAGCTCGGGACTGACACAGAACACTGAAGCTTTCTTT. Its translation is CASSSGLTQNTEAFF. The chain uses TRBV5-4 and TRBJ1-1, with D tentatively TRBD1 (5 bases). V shed 3 bases and J shed 1 base, with 13 bases lying between them. The germline V gene has CDR1 SGHNT and CDR2 YYREEE (reference sequence). The CDR3 length is 15 residues.

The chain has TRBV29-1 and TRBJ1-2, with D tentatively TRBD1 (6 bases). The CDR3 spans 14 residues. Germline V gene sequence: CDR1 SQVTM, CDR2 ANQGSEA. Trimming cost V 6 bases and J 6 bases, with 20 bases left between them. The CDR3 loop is CSVGRGFGGNGYTF. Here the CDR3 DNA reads TGCAGCGTGGGGCGGGGGTTTGGGGGCAATGGCTACACCTTC.

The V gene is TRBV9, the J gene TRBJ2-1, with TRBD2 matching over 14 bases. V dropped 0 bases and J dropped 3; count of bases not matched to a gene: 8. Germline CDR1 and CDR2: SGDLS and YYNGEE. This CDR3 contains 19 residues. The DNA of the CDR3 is TGTGCCAGCAGCGTAGAGGGGGGCGGGACTAGCGGGAGCTACAATGAGCAGTTCTTC. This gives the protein CASSVEGGGTSGSYNEQFF.

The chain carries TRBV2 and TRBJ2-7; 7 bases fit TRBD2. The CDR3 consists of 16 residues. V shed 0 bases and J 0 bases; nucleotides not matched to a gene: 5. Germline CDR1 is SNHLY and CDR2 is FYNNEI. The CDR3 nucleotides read TGTGCCAGCAGTGAAGCCCCTAGCGGAAGCTCCTACGAGCAGTACTTC. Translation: CASSEAPSGSSYEQYF.

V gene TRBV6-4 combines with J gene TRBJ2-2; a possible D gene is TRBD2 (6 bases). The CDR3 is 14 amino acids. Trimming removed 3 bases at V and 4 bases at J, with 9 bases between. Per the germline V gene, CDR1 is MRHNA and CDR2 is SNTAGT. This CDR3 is CASSDRESTGELFF. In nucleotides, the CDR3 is TGTGCCAGCAGTGATCGGGAGAGCACCGGGGAGCTGTTTTTT.

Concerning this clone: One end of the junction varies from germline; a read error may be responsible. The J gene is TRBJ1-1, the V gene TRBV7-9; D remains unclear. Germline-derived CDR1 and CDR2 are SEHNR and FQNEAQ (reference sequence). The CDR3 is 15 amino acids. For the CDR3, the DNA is TGTGCCAGCAGCTTGGCCCGTGGAGGGAACCCTGAAGCTTTCTTT. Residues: CASSLARGGNPEAFF.

CDR3: CASSHTPRSGREDTQYF. CDR3 nucleotide sequence: TGTGCCAGCAGCCACACCCCTCGTAGCGGGAGGGAAGATACGCAGTATTTT. V is TRBV28 and J is TRBJ2-3; 11 positions match TRBD2. The CDR3 covers 17 residues. The germline CDR1 and CDR2 sequences are MDHEN and SYDVKM. V trimming: 6 bases; J trimming: 5 bases; junction bases outside the gene matches: 13.

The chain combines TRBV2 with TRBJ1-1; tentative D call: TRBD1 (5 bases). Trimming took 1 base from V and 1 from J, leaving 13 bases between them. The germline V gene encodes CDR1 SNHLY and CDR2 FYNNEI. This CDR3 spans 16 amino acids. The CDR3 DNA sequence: TGTGCCAGCAGTGAAGGACAGTTGGGAAAGAACACTGAAGCTTTCTTT. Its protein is CASSEGQLGKNTEAFF.

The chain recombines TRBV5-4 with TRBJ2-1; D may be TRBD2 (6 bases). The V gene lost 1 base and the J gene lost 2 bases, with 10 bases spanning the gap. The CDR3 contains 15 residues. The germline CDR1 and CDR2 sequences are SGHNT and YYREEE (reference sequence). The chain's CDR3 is CASSLRLDPYNEQFF. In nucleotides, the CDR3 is TGTGCCAGCAGCTTGCGACTAGACCCCTACAATGAGCAGTTCTTC.

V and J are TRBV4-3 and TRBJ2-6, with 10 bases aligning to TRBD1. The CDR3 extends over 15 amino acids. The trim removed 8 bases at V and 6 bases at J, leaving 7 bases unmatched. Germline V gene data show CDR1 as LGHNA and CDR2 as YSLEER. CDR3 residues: CASGDRQGAANVLTF. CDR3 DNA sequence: TGCGCCAGCGGCGACAGACAGGGGGCGGCCAACGTCCTGACTTTC.

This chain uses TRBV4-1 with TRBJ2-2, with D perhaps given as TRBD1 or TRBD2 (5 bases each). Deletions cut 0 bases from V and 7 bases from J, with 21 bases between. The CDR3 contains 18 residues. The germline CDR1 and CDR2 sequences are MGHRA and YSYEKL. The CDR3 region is CASSQDFPWDPRGGELFF. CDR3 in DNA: TGCGCCAGCAGCCAAGATTTCCCCTGGGACCCAAGAGGCGGGGAGCTGTTTTTT.

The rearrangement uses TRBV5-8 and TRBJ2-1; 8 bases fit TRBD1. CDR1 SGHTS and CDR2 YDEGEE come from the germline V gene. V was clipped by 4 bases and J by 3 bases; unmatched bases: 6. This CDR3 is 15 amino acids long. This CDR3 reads CASSQGQGGYNEQFF. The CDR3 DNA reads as TGTGCCAGCAGCCAAGGACAGGGCGGCTACAATGAGCAGTTCTTC. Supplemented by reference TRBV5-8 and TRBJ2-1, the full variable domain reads EAGVTQSPTHLIKTRGQQATLRCSPISGHTSVYWYQQALGLGLQFLLWYDEGEERNRGNFPPRFSGRQFPNYSSELNVNALELEDSALYLCASSQGQGGYNEQFFGPGTRLTVL.

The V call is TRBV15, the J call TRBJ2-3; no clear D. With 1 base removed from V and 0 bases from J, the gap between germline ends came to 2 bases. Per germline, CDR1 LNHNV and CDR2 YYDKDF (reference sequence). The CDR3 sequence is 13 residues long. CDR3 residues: CATSRGSTDTQYF. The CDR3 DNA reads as TGTGCCACCAGCAGAGGGAGCACAGATACGCAGTATTTT.

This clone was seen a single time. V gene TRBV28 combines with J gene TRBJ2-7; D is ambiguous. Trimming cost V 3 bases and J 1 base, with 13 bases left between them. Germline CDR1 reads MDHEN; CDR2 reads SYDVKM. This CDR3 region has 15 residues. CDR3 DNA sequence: TGTGCCAGCAGTTTCCTTTTACTAAGATCCTACGAGCAGTACTTC. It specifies CASSFLLLRSYEQYF.

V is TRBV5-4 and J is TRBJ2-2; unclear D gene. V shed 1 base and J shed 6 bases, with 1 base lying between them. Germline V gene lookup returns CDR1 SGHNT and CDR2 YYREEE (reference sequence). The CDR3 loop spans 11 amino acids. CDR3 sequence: CASSLSGELFF. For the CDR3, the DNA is TGTGCCAGCAGCTTGTCCGGGGAGCTGTTTTTT. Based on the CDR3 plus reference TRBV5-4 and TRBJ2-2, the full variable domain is ETGVTQSPTHLIKTRGQQVTLRCSSQSGHNTVSWYQQALGQGPQFIFQYYREEENGRGNFPPRFSGLQFPNYSSELNVNALELDDSALYLCASSLSGELFFGEGSRLTVL.